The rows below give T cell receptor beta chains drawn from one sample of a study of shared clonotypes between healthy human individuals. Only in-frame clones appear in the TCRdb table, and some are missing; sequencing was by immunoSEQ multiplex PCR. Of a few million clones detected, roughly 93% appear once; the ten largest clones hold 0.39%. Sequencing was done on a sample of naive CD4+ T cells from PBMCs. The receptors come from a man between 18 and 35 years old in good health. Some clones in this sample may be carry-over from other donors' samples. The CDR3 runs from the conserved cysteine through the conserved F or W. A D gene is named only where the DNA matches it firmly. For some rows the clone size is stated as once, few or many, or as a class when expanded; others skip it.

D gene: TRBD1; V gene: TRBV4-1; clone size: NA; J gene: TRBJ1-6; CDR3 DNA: TGCGCCAGCCAGGGGGCGTTAGATAATTCACCCCTCCACTTT; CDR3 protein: CASQGALDNSPLHF
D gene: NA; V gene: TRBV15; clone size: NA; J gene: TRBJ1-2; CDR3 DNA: TGTGCCACCAGCAGAGATTTGATTTCTGAGTATGGCTACACCTTC; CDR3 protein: CATSRDLISEYGYTF
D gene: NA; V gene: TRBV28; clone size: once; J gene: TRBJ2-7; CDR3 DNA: TGTGCCAGCAGTTTCGAGCGGGTTGGACTCTACGAGCAGTACTTC; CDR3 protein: CASSFERVGLYEQYF
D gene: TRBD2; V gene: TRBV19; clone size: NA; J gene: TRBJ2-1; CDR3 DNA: TGTGCCAGTAGTATCCCTCTAGCGGGGTGGGGTAGGAATGAGCAGTTCTTC; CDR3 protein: CASSIPLAGWGRNEQFF
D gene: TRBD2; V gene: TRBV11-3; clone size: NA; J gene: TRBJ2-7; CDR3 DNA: TGTGCCAGCAGCCGGACTAGCAGCTACGAGCAGTACTTC; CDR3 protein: CASSRTSSYEQYF
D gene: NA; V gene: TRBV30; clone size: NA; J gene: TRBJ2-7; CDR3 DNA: TGTGCCTGGAGTCCGGGGTTGTACGAGCAGTACTTC; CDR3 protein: CAWSPGLYEQYF
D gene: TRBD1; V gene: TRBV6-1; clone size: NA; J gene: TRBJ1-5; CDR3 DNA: TGTGCCAGCAAAGGACAGGAATTGGGCAATCAGCCCCAGCATTTT; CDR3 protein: CASKGQELGNQPQHF
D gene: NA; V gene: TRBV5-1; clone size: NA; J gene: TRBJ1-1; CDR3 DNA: TGCGCCAGCAGCTTGGACAGCCTAAACACTGAAGCTTTCTTT; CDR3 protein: CASSLDSLNTEAFF
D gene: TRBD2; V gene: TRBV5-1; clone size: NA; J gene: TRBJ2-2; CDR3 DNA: TGCGCCAGCAGCCCATGGACTAGCGGGAGCTCCGGGGAGCTGTTTTTT; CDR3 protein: CASSPWTSGSSGELFF
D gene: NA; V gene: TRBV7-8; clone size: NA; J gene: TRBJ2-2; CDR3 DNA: TGTGCCAGCAGCGTTTGGGGGGGGGCCCCGGGAGCTGGGACCGGGGAGCTGTTTTTT; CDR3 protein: CASSVWGGAPGAGTGELFF
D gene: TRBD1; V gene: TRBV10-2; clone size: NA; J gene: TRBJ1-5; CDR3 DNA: TGCGCCAGCAGTGACAGGACAGGGGTTAGCAATCAGCCCCAGCATTTT; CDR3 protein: CASSDRTGVSNQPQHF
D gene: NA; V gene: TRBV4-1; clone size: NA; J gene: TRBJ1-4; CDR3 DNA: TGCGCCAGCAGCCCAAGTCGGGGGGGAAGTGCAACTAATGAAAAACTGTTTTTT; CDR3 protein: CASSPSRGGSATNEKLFF
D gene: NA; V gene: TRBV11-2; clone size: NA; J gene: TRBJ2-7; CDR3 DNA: TGTGCCAGCAGCTTAGTACCGGAATTCTACTACGAGCAGTACTTC; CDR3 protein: CASSLVPEFYYEQYF
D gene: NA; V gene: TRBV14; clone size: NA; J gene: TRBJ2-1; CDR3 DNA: TGTGCCAGCAGCCAAGAGTGGCCAGGGATCGGCAATGAGCAGTTCTTC; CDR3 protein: CASSQEWPGIGNEQFF
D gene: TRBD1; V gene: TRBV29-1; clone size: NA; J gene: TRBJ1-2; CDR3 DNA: TGCAGCGTGGGAACCGGGACAGCCTATGGCTACACCTTC; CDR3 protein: CSVGTGTAYGYTF
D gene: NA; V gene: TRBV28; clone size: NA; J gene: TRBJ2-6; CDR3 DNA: TGTGCCAGCAGTTTATGGCGGGCGGGTTCCTCTGGGGCCAACGTCCTGACTTTC; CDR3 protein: CASSLWRAGSSGANVLTF
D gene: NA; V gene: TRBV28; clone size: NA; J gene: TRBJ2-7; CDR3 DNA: TGTGCCAGCAGGGAAAGGCCGCCCGACGAGCAGTACTTC; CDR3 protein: CASRERPPDEQYF
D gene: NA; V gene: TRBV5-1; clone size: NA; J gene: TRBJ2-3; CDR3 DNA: TGCGCCAGCAGCCGAGCGATAGGGGGTGGCACAGATACGCAGTATTTT; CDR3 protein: CASSRAIGGGTDTQYF
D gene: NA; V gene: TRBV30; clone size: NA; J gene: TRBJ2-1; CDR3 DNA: TGTGCCTGGAGTGTCGGGGGCTCCTACAATGAGCAGTTCTTC; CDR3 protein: CAWSVGGSYNEQFF
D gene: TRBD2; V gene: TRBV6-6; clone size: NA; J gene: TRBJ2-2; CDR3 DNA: TGTGCCAGCAGTTACTGGCGGGAGGGGGAGCTGTTTTTT; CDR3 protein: CASSYWREGELFF
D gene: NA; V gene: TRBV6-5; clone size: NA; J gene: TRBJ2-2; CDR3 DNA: TGTGCCAGCCGGTGGGGCCTCACCGGGGAGCTGTTTTTT; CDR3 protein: CASRWGLTGELFF
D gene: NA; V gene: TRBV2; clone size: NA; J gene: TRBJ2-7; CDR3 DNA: TGTGCCAGCGCGGGTGGCTTACCCTACGAGCAGTACTTC; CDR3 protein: CASAGGLPYEQYF
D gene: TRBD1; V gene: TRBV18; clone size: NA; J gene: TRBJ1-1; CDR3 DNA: TGTGCCAGCTCACCCCTTGCCCAGGGGGTGAACACTGAAGCTTTCTTT; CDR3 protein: CASSPLAQGVNTEAFF
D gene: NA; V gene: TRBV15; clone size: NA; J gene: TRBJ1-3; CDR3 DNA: TGTGCCACCAGCTCCCAGGCGATTTTTGATTTT; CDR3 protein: CATSSQAIFDF
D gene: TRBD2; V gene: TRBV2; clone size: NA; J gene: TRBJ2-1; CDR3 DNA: TGTGCCAGCAGTCCCCCTAGCGGGGCCTACAATGAGCAGTTCTTC; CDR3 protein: CASSPPSGAYNEQFF
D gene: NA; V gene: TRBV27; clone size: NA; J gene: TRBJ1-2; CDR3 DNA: TGTGCCAGCAGTTTCCCAGGGAACTATGGCTACACCTTC; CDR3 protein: CASSFPGNYGYTF
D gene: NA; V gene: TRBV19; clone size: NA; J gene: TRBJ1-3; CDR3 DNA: TGTGCCAGTAGTTTGGGCAGGCGAAGCTCTGGAAACACCATATATTTT; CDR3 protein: CASSLGRRSSGNTIYF
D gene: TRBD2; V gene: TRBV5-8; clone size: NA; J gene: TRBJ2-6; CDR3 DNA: TGTGCCAGCAGCTCGCGGAGGACTAGCGGGAGTATGGGAGGGGCCAACGTCCTGACTTTC; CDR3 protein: CASSSRRTSGSMGGANVLTF
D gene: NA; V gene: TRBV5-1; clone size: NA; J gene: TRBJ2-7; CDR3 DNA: TGCGCCAGCAGCCAACCATCAGGACTTAGCGACGAGCAGTACTTC; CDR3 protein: CASSQPSGLSDEQYF
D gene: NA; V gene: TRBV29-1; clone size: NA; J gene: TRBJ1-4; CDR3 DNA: TGCAGCGTTGCAGGGCAGGGAGCGATGCGCGAAAAACTGTTTTTT; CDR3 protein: CSVAGQGAMREKLFF
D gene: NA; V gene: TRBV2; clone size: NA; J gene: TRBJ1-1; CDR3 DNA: TGTGCCAGCAGGGTGGAGGAGAACACTGAAGCTTTCTTT; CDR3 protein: CASRVEENTEAFF
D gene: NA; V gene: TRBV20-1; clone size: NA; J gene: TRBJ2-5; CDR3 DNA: TGCAGTGAAAGGGGGGAAGAGACCCAGTACTTC; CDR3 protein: CSERGEETQYF